The 8 T cell receptor beta chains below were found in one sample sequenced in a study of T cell clonality in common variable immunodeficiency. The study, taken as a whole, reports: Fewer deletions and N-nucleotide insertions were reportedly seen in common variable immunodeficiency TCR beta sequences.

TCRdb keeps only in-frame clones here, not all; method: immunoSEQ multiplex PCR. There are around 28,000 clones in the sample, none observed a single time. Antigen specificity for these receptors is unknown. Sequencing was done on a sample of peripheral blood mononuclear cells. The receptors originated from a human donor with common variable immunodeficiency.

Turning to this clone: The missing CDR3 end, 3 residues past where the read stops, is filled in from the germline J gene. This sequence joins TRBV19 and TRBJ1-5, with no clear D. Per germline, CDR1 LNHDA and CDR2 SQIVND (reference sequence). Trimming removed 4 bases from V and 7 bases from J, with 14 bases in between. This CDR3 comprises 14 residues. The CDR3 reads CASSTQASGQPQHF. The CDR3 DNA, read in part, is TGTGCCAGTAGTACGCAGGCCTCGGGGCAGCCC.

This clone was found a few times. Read coverage stops 3 residues before the CDR3 terminus; the germline J gene supplies the remainder. This chain joins TRBV7-3 and TRBJ1-1; possible D gene TRBD1, 6 bases. The CDR3 runs 13 residues. Germline values: CDR1 SGHTA, CDR2 FQGTGA. Trimming stripped 11 bases from V and 0 bases from J, with 13 bases between. CDR3 DNA, as far as it was read: TGTGCCCCCAGGGGAACGGTGAACACTGAA. Translated, it gives CAPRGTVNTE. The entire CDR3 protein reads CAPRGTVNTEAFF.

There are a few counts of this clone. The read stops 3 residues short of the end of the CDR3; the missing end is completed from the germline J gene. The V and J genes are TRBV10-2 and TRBJ1-1; D call uncertain. This CDR3 has 14 residues. Germline V gives CDR1 WSHSY, CDR2 SAAADI. The V end was cut by 5 bases, the J end by 0 bases, with 10 bases between. The chain's CDR3 is CASSRQAMNTEAFF. Incomplete CDR3 DNA: TGCGCCAGCAGTAGGCAGGCGATGAACACTGAA.

This clone was detected ten times or more. The CDR3 end falls 3 residues outside the read, so it is completed with the germline J gene. This chain links TRBV29-1 with TRBJ2-2, with 10 bases identical to TRBD1. V shed 4 bases and J 4 bases; nucleotides not matched to a gene: 0. Germline assignment: CDR1 SQVTM and CDR2 ANQGSEA. This CDR3 is built from 13 residues. The DNA read from the CDR3 is TGCAGCGTTGGGACAGGGGGCACCGGGGAG. Amino acid sequence: CSVGTGGTGE. The whole CDR3 protein is CSVGTGGTGELFF.

To note about this clone: The read stops 3 residues short of the end of the CDR3; the missing end is completed from the germline J gene. The V gene is TRBV30, the J gene TRBJ2-7, with TRBD1 identical over 8 bases. The CDR3 extends over 13 amino acids. The germline V gene has CDR1 GTSNPN and CDR2 SVGIG (reference sequence). With 4 bases clipped from V and 6 bases from J, the junction kept 8 bases outside the gene matches. The part of the CDR3 DNA that was read is TGTGCCTGGAACCTCGAGACAGGGGTCGAG. It is translated as CAWNLETGVE. The full-length CDR3 reads as CAWNLETGVEQYF.

There are many counts of this clone. The read is 3 residues too short to cover the CDR3 end, so that end is filled in from the germline J gene. This chain links TRBV5-4 with TRBJ2-4; 8 positions match TRBD1. In germline, CDR1 is SGHNT, CDR2 YYREEE (reference sequence). There are 13 residues in the CDR3. V trimming: 6 bases; J trimming: 5 bases; junction bases outside the gene matches: 4. CDR3 DNA, as far as it was read: TGTGCCAGCAAAGACAGGGGACAAAACATT. Amino acids: CASKDRGQNI. The whole CDR3 sequence is CASKDRGQNIQYF.

In regard to this clone: With the read ending 3 residues before the CDR3 end, the germline J gene is used to fill in that end. The rearrangement links TRBV19 to TRBJ2-2, with 7 bases aligning to TRBD1. CDR1 is LNHDA, CDR2 SQIVND, per germline (reference sequence). CDR3 size: 16 residues. V trimming: 4 bases; J trimming: 0 bases; junction bases outside the gene matches: 5. CDR3 bases read: TGTGCCAGTAGTACCCAAGGGGGCGCGAACACCGGGGAG. Translation: CASSTQGGANTGE. The entire CDR3 protein reads CASSTQGGANTGELFF.

There are many counts of this clone. The CDR3 bases that were read are TGTGCCAGCAGTTCGACTAGCGGGGGGGCAACAGATACG. It specifies CASSSTSGGATDT. The whole CDR3 reads CASSSTSGGATDTQYF. The chain has TRBV12-3 or TRBV12-4 and TRBJ2-3; 14 positions match TRBD2. The read halts 3 residues ahead of the CDR3 end, with the missing end drawn from the germline J gene. This CDR3 is 16 amino acids long. Trimming cost V 4 bases and J 3 bases; bases outside gene matches: 3.